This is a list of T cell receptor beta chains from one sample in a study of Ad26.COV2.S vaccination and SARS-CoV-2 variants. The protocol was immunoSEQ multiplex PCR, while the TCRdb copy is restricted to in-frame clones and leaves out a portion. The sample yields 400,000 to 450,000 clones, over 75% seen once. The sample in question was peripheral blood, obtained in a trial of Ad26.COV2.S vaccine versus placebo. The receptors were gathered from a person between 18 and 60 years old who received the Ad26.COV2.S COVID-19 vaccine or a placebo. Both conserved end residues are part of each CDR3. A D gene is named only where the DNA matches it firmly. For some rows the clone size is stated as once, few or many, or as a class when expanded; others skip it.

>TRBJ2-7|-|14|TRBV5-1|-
TGCGCCAGCAGGGCCCGGACTGGAAACTACGAGCAGTACTTC
CASRARTGNYEQYF
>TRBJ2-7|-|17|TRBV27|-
TGTGCCAGCAGTCCGACGTTGGGCCGGGATTACCCCTACGAGCAGTACTTC
CASSPTLGRDYPYEQYF
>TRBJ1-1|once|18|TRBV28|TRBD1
TGTGCCAGCAGTTTACGCGGACAGGGGAGTGCCTTGTACACTGAAGCTTTCTTT
CASSLRGQGSALYTEAFF
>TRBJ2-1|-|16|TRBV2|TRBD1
TGTGCCAGTACCAGCAAAGGGGACAGGGGTTATGGTGAGCAGTTCTTC
CASTSKGDRGYGEQFF
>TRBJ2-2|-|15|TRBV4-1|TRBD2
TGCGCCAGCAGCCGGCCGGGACTAGGAGTCGGGGAGCTGTTTTTT
CASSRPGLGVGELFF
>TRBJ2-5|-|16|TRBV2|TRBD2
TGTGCCAGCGATGGGGCTAGCGGGATCCTCCGGGAGACCCAGTACTTC
CASDGASGILRETQYF
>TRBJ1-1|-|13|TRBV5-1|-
TGCGCCAGCAGCTTGGCAGGAGACACTGAAGCTTTCTTT
CASSLAGDTEAFF
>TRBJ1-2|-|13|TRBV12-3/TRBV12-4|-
TGTGCCAGCAAGGGCTTCTCTAACTATGGCTACACCTTC
CASKGFSNYGYTF
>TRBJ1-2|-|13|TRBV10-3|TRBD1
TGTGCCATCAGTGAGGGACAGGGCTATGGCTACACCTTC
CAISEGQGYGYTF
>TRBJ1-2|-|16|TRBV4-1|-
TGCGCCAGCAGCCATCTCTTTAAGGGTACTAACTATGGCTACACCTTC
CASSHLFKGTNYGYTF
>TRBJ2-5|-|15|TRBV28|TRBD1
TGTGCCAGCAGCCGTCCGACAGGGGGTCAAGAGACCCAGTACTTC
CASSRPTGGQETQYF
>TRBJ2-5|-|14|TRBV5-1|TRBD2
TGCGCCAGCAGCTTAACTAGCGGGAGGGAGACCCAGTACTTC
CASSLTSGRETQYF
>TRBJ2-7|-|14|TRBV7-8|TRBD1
TGTGCCAGCAGCTTCGCCAGGGGGACCTACGAGCAGTACTTC
CASSFARGTYEQYF
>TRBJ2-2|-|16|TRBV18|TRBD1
TGTGCCAGCTCACTAACAGGACAGGGGCCCACCGGGGAGCTGTTTTTT
CASSLTGQGPTGELFF
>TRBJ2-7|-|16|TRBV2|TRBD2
TGTGCCAGCAGTGGGCTTTCTAGGACTAGCTCCTACGAGCAGTACTTC
CASSGLSRTSSYEQYF
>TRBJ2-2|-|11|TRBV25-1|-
TGTGCCAGCCAAAAGACCGGGGAGCTGTTTTTT
CASQKTGELFF
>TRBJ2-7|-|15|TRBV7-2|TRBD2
TGTGCCAGCAGCTCCGGACTAGCGGGAGGCTACGAGCAGTACTTC
CASSSGLAGGYEQYF